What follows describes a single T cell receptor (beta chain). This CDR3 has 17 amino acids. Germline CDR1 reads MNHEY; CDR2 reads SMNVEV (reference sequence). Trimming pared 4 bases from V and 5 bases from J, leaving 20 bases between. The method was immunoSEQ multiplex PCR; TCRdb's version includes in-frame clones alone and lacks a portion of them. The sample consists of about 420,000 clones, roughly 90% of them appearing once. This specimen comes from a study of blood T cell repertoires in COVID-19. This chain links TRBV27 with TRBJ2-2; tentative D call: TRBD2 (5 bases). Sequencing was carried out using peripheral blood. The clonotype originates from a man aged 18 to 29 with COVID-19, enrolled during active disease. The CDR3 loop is CASSWMRSKGGTGELFF. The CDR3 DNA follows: TGTGCCAGCAGTTGGATGCGGTCAAAAGGCGGGACCGGGGAGCTGTTTTTT.